The TCR beta chain described here comes from a study of T cell repertoires in cytomegalovirus infection. Study details: Shared public TCR beta signatures pointed to both CMV infection and a matching HLA type.

TCRdb reanalysed the reads using MiXCR and keeps one entry per CDR3 protein. The sample yields around 630,000 distinct CDR3 sequences, 20% to 25% seen once. Regarding the study as a whole: The study found HLA-C-restricted CMV-specific TCR beta clonotypes dominating the ex vivo response. The cumulative frequency of public TCR beta families identified carriers of CMV plus the relevant HLA.

The V and J ends lost 2 bases and 5 bases, in that order; junction bases with no gene match: 8. This CDR3 has 16 residues. Per germline, CDR1 MNHEY and CDR2 SVGAGI. This clonotype occurred a few times. No antigen is known for it. The genes are TRBV6-5 and TRBJ2-2; 7 bases are shared with TRBD1. The sample taken for sequencing was CD8+ T cells from PBMCs. The TCR sequence derives from a human donor in good health (CMV status not recorded). Some clones in this sample may be carry-over from other donors' samples. CDR3 sequence: CASSYTPQGRTGELFF. For the CDR3, the DNA is TGTGCCAGCAGTTACACCCCACAGGGGCGGACCGGGGAGCTGTTTTTT.